The T cell receptor (beta chain) under discussion was sequenced for a study of chemoradiotherapy in HPV16-positive cancers. Assay: immunoSEQ multiplex PCR; the TCRdb copy retains only in-frame clones and omits some. The repertoire includes about 22,000 clones, approximately 73% of them detected once, and roughly 2.6% sits in the top ten. This clone was picked up a small number of times. The CDR3 is 18 amino acids. With V trimmed by 6 bases and J by 2 bases, 14 bases remained unmatched. The germline V gene has CDR1 MNHEY and CDR2 SMNVEV (reference sequence). Sampling was carried out from a patient who underwent chemoradiotherapy. The TCR sequence derives from a human donor with HPV-associated anogenital cancer. The V and J genes are TRBV27 and TRBJ1-5, with TRBD1 matching over 9 bases. The CDR3 region is CASSPRMGQGRGNQPQHF. In nucleotides, the CDR3 is TGTGCCAGCAGCCCACGCATGGGACAGGGCCGGGGCAATCAGCCCCAGCATTTT.